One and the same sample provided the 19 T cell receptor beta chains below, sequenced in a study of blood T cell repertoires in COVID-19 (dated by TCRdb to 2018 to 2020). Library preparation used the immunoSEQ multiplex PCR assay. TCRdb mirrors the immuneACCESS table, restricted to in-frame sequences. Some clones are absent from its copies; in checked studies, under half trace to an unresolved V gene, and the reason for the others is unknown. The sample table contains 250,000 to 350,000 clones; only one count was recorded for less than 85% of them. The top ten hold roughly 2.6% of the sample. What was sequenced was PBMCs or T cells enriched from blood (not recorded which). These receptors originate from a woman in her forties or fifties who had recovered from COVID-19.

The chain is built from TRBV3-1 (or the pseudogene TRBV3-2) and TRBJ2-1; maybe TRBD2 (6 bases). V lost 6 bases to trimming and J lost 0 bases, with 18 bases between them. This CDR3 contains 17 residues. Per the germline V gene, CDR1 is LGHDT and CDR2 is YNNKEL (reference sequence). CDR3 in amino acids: CASSPGTGGTSYNEQFF. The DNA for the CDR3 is TGTGCCAGCAGTCCGGGAACGGGCGGGACCTCCTACAATGAGCAGTTCTTC.

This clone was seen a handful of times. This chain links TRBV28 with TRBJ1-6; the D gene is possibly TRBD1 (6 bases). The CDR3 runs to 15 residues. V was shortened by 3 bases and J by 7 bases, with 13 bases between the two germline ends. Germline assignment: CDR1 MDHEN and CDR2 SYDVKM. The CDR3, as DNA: TGTGCCAGCAGTTTCCCGGACAGCCTCAATTCACCCCTCCACTTT. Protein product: CASSFPDSLNSPLHF. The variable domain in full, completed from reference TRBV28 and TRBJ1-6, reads DVKVTQSSRYLVKRTGEKVFLECVQDMDHENMFWYRQDPGLGLRLIYFSYDVKMKEKGDIPEGYSVSREKKERFSLILESASTNQTSMYLCASSFPDSLNSPLHFGNGTRLTVT.

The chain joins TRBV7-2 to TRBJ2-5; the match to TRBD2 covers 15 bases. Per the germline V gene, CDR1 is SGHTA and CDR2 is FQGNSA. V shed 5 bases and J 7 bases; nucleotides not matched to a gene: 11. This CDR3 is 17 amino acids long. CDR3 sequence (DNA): TGTGCCAGCAGCCCCTCCGGGACTAGCGGGAGGTTAGGGACCCAGTACTTC. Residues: CASSPSGTSGRLGTQYF.

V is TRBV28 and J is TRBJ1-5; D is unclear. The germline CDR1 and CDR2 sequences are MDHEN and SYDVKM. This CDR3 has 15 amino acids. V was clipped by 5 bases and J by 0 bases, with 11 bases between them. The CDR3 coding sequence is TGTGCCAGCAGTCCCTCTCACGGTAGCAATCAGCCCCAGCATTTT. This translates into CASSPSHGSNQPQHF.

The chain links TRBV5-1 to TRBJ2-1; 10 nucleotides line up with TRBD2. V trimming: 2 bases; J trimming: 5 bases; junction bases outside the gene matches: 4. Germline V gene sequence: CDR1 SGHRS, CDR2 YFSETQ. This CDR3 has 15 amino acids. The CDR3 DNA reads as TGCGCCAGCAGCTTTGCTAGCGGGAGCCACAATGAGCAGTTCTTC. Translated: CASSFASGSHNEQFF.

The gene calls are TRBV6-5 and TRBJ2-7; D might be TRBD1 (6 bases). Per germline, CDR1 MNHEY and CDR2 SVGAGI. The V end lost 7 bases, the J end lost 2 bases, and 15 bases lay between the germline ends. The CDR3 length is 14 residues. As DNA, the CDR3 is TGTGCCAGCAAAGACCAGGGGTCTACCTACGAGCAGTACTTC. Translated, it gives CASKDQGSTYEQYF.

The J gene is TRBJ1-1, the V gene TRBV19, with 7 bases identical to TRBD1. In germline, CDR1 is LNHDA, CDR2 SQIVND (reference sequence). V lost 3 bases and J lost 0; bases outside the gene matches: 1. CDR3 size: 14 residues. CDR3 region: CASSMGQLNTEAFF. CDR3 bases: TGTGCCAGTAGTATGGGACAGTTGAACACTGAAGCTTTCTTT.

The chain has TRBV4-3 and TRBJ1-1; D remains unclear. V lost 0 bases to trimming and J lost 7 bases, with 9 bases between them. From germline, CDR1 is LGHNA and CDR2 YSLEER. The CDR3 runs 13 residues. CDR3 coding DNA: TGCGCCAGCAGCCAAGATCAGGCCGATGAAGCTTTCTTT. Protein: CASSQDQADEAFF.

The CDR3 spells CASSSTSRDIIGEQYF. The CDR3 region has the DNA TGTGCCAGCAGTTCGACAAGCCGGGACATTATTGGGGAGCAGTACTTC. The chain employs TRBV6-5 and TRBJ2-7, with D maybe TRBD1 (6 bases). Deletions cut 4 bases from V and 7 bases from J, with 23 bases between. This CDR3 has 16 residues. Per the germline V gene, CDR1 is MNHEY and CDR2 is SVGAGI.

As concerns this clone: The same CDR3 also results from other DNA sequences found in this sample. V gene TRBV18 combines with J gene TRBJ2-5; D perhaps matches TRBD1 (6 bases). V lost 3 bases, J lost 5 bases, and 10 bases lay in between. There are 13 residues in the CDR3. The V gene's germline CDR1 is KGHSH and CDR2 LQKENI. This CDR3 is CASSPGQGETQYF. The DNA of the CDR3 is TGTGCCAGCTCACCTGGGCAGGGGGAGACCCAGTACTTC.

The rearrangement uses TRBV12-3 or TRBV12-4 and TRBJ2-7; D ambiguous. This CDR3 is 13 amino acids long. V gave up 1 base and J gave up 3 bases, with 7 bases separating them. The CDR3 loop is CASSLDASYEQYF. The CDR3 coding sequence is TGTGCCAGCAGTTTAGATGCGAGCTACGAGCAGTACTTC.

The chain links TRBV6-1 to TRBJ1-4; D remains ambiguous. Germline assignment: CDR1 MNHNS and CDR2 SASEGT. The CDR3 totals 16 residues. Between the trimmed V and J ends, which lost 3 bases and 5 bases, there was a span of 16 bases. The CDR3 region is CASSDVVWQLNEKLFF. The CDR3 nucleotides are TGTGCCAGCAGTGACGTGGTTTGGCAGTTAAATGAAAAACTGTTTTTT.

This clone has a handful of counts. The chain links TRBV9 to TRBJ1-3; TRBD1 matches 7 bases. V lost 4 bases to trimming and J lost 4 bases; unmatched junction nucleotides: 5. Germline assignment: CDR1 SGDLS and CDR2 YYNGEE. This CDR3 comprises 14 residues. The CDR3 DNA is TGTGCCAGCAGCCCCAGGGACAGAGGAAACACCATATATTTT. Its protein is CASSPRDRGNTIYF. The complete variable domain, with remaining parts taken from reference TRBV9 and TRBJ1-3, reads DSGVTQTPKHLITATGQRVTLRCSPRSGDLSVYWYQQSLDQGLQFLIQYYNGEERAKGNILERFSAQQFPDLHSELNLSSLELGDSALYFCASSPRDRGNTIYFGEGSWLTVV.

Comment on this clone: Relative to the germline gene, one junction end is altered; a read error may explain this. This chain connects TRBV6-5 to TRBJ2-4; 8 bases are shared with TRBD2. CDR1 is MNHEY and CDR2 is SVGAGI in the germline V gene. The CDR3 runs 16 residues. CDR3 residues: CAGSYDLAGAKNIQYF. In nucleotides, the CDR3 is TGTGCCGGCAGTTACGATCTAGCGGGAGCCAAAAACATTCAGTACTTC.

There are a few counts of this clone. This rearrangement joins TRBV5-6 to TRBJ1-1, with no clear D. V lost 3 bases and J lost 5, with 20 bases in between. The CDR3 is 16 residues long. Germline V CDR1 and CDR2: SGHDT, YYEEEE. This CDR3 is CASSSLKRPVGTEAFF. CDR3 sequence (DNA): TGTGCCAGCAGCTCCCTGAAGCGTCCGGTTGGGACTGAAGCTTTCTTT.

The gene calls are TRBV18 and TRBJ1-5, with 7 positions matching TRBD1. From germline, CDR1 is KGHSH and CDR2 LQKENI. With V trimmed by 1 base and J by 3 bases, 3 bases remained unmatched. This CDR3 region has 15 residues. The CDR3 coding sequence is TGTGCCAGCTCACCACTGGGACAGACCAATCAGCCCCAGCATTTT. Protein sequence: CASSPLGQTNQPQHF. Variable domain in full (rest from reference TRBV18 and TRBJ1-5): NAGVMQNPRHLVRRRGQEARLRCSPMKGHSHVYWYRQLPEEGLKFMVYLQKENIIDESGMPKERFSAEFPKEGPSILRIQQVVRGDSAAYFCASSPLGQTNQPQHFGDGTRLSIL.

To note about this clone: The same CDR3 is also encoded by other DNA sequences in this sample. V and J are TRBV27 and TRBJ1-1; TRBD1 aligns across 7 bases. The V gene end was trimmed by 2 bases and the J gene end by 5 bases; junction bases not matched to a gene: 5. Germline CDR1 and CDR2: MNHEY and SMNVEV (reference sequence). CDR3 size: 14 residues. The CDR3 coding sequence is TGTGCCAGCAGTTTAAGGGGGCAAGGGACTGAAGCTTTCTTT. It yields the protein CASSLRGQGTEAFF.

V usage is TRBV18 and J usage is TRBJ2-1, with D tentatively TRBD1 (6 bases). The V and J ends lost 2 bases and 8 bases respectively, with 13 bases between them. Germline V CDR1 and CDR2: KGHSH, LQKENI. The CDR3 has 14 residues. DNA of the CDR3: TGTGCCAGCTCACCATTAACAGGGAGACATGAGCAGTTCTTC. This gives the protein CASSPLTGRHEQFF.

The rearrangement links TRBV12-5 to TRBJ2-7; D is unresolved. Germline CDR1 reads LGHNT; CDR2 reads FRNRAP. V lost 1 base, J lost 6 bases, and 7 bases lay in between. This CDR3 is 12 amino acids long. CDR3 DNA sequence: TGTGCTAGTGGTTTGGGAAGCGCCGAGCAGTACTTC. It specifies CASGLGSAEQYF.